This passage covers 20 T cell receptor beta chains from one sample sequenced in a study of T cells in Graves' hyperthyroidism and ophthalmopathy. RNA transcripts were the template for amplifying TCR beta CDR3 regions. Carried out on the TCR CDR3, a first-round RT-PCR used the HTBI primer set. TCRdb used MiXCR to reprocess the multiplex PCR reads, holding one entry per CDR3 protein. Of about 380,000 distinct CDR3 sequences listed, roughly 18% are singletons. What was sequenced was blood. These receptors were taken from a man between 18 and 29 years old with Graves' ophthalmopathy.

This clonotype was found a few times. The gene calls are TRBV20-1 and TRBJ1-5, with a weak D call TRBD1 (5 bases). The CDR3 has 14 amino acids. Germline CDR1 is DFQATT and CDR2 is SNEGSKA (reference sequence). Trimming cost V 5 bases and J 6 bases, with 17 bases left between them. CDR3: CSASGSAGGQPQHF. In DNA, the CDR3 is TGCAGTGCTTCCGGTTCGGCGGGGGGTCAGCCCCAGCATTTT.

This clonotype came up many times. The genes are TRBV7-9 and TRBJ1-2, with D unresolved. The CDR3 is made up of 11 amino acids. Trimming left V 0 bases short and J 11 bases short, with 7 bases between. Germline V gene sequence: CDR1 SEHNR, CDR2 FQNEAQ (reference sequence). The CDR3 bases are TGTGCCAGCAGCTTAGCGCTCTTTTACACCTTC. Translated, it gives CASSLALFYTF.

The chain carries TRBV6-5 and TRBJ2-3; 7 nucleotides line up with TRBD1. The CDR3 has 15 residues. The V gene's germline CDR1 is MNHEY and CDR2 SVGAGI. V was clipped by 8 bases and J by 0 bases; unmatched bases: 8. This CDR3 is CASLGTATSTDTQYF. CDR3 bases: TGTGCCAGCCTTGGGACAGCAACTAGCACAGATACGCAGTATTTT.

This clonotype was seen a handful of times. The CDR3 nucleotides read TGTGCCAGCAGTTTTTGGGGGGCCGGGGAGCTGTTTTTT. Translating it yields CASSFWGAGELFF. The chain couples TRBV27 to TRBJ2-2; the D gene is possibly TRBD2 (6 bases). The germline gives CDR1 MNHEY, CDR2 SMNVEV (reference sequence). This CDR3 region has 13 residues. The ends were cut back, 3 bases at V and 6 bases at J, with 8 bases in the middle.

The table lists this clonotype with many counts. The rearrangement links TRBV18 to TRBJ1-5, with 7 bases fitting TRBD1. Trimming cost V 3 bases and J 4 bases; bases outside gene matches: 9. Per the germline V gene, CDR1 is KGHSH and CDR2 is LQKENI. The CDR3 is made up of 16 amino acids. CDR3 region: CASSPATGSTNQPQHF. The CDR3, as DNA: TGTGCCAGCTCACCTGCGACAGGGAGCACAAATCAGCCCCAGCATTTT.

CDR3 nucleotide sequence: TGTGCCAGCAGCGCCGGGTTGAGGGCCACAGATACGCAGTATTTT. Protein: CASSAGLRATDTQYF. The V and J genes are TRBV7-8 and TRBJ2-3, with D maybe TRBD2 (5 bases). The V end lost 5 bases, the J end lost 2 bases, and 14 bases lay between the germline ends. Germline CDR1 is SGHVS and CDR2 is FQNEAQ. The CDR3 consists of 15 residues.

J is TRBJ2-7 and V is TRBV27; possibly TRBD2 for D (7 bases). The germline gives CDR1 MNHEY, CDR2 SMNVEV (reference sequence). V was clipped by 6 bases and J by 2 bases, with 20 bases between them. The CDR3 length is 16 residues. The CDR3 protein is CASSRPGGGRTYEQYF. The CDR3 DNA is TGTGCCAGCAGCCGGCCGGGGGGCGGGAGAACCTACGAGCAGTACTTC.

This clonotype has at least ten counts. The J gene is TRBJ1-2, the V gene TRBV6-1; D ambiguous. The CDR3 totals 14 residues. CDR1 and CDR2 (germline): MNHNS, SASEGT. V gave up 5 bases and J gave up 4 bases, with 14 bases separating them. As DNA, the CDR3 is TGTGCCAGCAGTTATCTTCTGAGCCCCTATGGCTACACCTTC. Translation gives CASSYLLSPYGYTF.

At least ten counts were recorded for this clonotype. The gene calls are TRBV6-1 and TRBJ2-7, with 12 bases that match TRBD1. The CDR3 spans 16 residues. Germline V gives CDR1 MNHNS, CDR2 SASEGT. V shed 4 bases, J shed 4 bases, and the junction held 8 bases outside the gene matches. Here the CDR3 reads CASSARGQGAFYEQYF. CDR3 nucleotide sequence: TGTGCCAGCAGTGCCCGGGGACAGGGGGCATTTTACGAGCAGTACTTC.

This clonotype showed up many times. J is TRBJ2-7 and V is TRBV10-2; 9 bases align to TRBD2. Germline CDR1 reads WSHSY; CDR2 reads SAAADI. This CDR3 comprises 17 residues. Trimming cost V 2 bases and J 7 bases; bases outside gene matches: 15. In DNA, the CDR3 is TGCGCCAGCAGTGAGAATAGGCTAGCGGGGCTCCCTTCTGAGCAGTACTTC. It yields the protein CASSENRLAGLPSEQYF.

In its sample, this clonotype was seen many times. CDR3 nucleotide sequence: TGCGCCAGCACGGCAGGGGGGAGCTCCTACAATGAGCAGTTCTTC. It codes for CASTAGGSSYNEQFF. The chain couples TRBV4-1 to TRBJ2-1; weak D call: TRBD1 (7 bases). V dropped 7 bases and J dropped 0 bases, with 13 bases sitting between them. The CDR3 is made up of 15 amino acids. The germline CDR1 and CDR2 sequences are MGHRA and YSYEKL.

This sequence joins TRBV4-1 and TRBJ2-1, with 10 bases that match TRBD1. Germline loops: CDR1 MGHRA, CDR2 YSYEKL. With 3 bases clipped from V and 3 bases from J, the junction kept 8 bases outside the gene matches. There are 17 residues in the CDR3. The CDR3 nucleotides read TGCGCCAGCAGCCAGGACCCCAGGGACAGGGGCTACAATGAGCAGTTCTTC. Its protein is CASSQDPRDRGYNEQFF.

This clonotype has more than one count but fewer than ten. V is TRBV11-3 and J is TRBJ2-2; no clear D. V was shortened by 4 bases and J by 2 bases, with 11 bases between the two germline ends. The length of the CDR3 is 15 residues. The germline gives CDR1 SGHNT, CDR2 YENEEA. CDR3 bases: TGTGCCAGCAGCTCCTGGACGGATAACACCGGGGAGCTGTTTTTT. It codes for CASSSWTDNTGELFF.

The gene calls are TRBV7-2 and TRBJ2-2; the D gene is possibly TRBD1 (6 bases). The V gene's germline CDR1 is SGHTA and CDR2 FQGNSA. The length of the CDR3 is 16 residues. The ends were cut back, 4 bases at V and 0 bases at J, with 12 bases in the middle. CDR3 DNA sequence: TGTGCCAGCAGCTACCTGACAGGAACGAACACCGGGGAGCTGTTTTTT. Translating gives CASSYLTGTNTGELFF.

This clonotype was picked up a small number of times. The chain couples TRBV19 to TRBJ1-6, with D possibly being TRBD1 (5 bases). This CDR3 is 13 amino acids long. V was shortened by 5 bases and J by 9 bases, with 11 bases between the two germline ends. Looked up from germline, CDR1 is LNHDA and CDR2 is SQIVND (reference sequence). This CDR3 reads CASSWGEGSPLHF. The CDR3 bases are TGTGCCAGTAGTTGGGGGGAGGGTTCACCCCTCCACTTT. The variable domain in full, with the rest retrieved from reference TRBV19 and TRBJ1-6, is DGGITQSPKYLFRKEGQNVTLSCEQNLNHDAMYWYRQDPGQGLRLIYYSQIVNDFQKGDIAEGYSVSREKKESFPLTVTSAQKNPTAFYLCASSWGEGSPLHFGNGTRLTVT.

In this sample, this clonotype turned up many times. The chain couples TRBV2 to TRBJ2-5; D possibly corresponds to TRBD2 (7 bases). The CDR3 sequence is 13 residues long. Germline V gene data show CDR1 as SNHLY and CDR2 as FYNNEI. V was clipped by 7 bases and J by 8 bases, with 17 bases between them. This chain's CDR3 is CASKGGLTTTQYF. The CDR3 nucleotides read TGTGCCAGCAAGGGGGGACTAACTACTACCCAGTACTTC.

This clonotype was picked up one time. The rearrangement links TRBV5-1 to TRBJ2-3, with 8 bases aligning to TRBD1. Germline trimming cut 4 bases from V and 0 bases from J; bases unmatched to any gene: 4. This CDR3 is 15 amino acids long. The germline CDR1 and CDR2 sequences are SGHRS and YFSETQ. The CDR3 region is CASSHDRGSTDTQYF. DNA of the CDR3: TGCGCCAGCAGCCACGACAGGGGTAGCACAGATACGCAGTATTTT.

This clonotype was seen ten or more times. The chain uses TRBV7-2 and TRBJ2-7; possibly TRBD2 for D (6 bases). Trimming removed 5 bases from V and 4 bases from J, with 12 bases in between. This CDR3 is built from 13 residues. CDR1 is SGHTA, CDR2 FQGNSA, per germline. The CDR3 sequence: CASSGRQVYEQYF. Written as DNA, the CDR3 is TGTGCCAGCAGCGGGAGGCAGGTGTACGAGCAGTACTTC.

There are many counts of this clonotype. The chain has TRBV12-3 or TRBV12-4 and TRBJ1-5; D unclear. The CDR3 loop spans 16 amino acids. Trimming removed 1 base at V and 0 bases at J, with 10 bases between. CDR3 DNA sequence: TGTGCCAGCAGTTTAGAGGTGGGGAGTAGCAATCAGCCCCAGCATTTT. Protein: CASSLEVGSSNQPQHF.

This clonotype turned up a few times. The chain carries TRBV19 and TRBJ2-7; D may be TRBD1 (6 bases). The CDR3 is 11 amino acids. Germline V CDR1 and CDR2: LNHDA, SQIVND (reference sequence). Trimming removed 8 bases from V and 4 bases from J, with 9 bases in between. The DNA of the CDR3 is TGTGCCAGTGAAGGGGGATACGAGCAGTACTTC. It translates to CASEGGYEQYF.